A single T cell receptor beta chain is shown here with its context. Its antigen is unidentified. Genomic DNA served as template for TCR beta VDJ and CDR3 profiling. Each CDR3 protein is one row after TCRdb ran MiXCR on the reads. The profile shows about 42,000 distinct CDR3 sequences, approximately 67% of them singletons. The data originate from a study of CD8+CD57+ T cells in acquired aplastic anemia. Findings of the study overall: Any difference that existed in CD8+ Simpson's diversity between patients and controls was not significant.

The V and J ends lost 4 bases and 1 base respectively, with 13 bases between them. CDR3 length: 15 residues. In germline, CDR1 is SNHLY, CDR2 FYNNEI. The sequence was obtained from a human donor in good health, serving as a control. Material: sorted CD4+, CD8+, or CD8+CD57+ T cells (not recorded which) from PBMCs. This chain uses TRBV2 with TRBJ1-1; TRBD1 is a possible D gene (6 bases). This CDR3 reads CASSASLDRNTEAFF. In DNA, the CDR3 is TGTGCCAGCAGTGCTTCATTGGACAGGAACACTGAAGCTTTCTTT.